The rows below give T cell receptor beta chains drawn from one sample of a study of T-cell reconstitution after alpha-beta-depleted transplantation in children. TCRdb passed the PCR reads through MiXCR, listing each CDR3 protein once. The sample lists 600,000 to 700,000 distinct CDR3 sequences; around a sixth were seen once. The sequencing used PBMCs from the stem cell graft donor, collected from the stem cell graft. The receptors shown here come from a human donor who donated a stem cell graft to a child with acute myeloid leukemia. Both conserved end residues are part of each CDR3. A D gene is named only where the DNA matches it firmly. Rows give clone size only sometimes, using once, few, many, or a class for an expanded clone.

v_gene	abundance	j_gene	d_gene	CDR3aa	CDR3nt
TRBV29-1	few	TRBJ2-3	TRBD2	CSVGAGASITDTQYF	TGCAGCGTTGGAGCGGGGGCATCTATCACAGATACGCAGTATTTT
TRBV27	many	TRBJ1-1	-	CASSLWGGNTEAFF	TGCGCCAGCAGCTTGTGGGGAGGAAACACTGAAGCTTTCTTT
TRBV10-3	many	TRBJ2-1	-	CAISADIRRDNEQFF	TGTGCCATCAGTGCGGACATCCGTCGGGACAATGAGCAGTTCTTC
TRBV7-9	many	TRBJ2-7	-	CASSPGQTYEQYF	TGTGCCAGCAGCCCCGGACAGACCTACGAGCAGTACTTC
TRBV7-3	few	TRBJ2-3	TRBD2	CASSRGLAGGSDTQYF	TGTGCCAGCAGCCGGGGACTAGCGGGGGGCTCAGATACGCAGTATTTT
TRBV13	few	TRBJ2-3	TRBD1	CASSLVGRGLDTQYF	TGTGCCAGCAGCTTAGTGGGCAGGGGGCTGGATACGCAGTATTTT
TRBV7-8	-	TRBJ2-2	TRBD2	CASSFGLAGKAGELFF	TGTGCCAGCAGCTTCGGACTAGCGGGGAAGGCCGGGGAGCTGTTTTTT
TRBV12-3/TRBV12-4	many	TRBJ1-2	-	CASSLWGTGGYTF	TGTGCCAGCAGTTTATGGGGAACGGGCGGCTACACCTTC
TRBV18	-	TRBJ2-7	-	CASSSQGSTYEQYF	TGTGCCAGCTCATCTCAGGGGAGTACCTACGAGCAGTACTTC
TRBV27	many	TRBJ2-7	TRBD1	CASSTWTGRRSYEQYF	TGTGCCAGCAGTACTTGGACAGGGAGAAGATCCTACGAGCAGTACTTC
TRBV3-1	-	TRBJ1-3	-	CASEEVSGNTIYF	TGTGCCAGCGAAGAGGTTTCTGGAAACACCATATATTTT
TRBV5-1	-	TRBJ1-2	-	CASSLAVGENYGYTF	TGCGCCAGCAGCTTGGCGGTCGGGGAGAACTATGGCTACACCTTC
TRBV20-1	-	TRBJ2-3	TRBD2	CSARISGAGTQYF	TGCAGTGCTAGGATTAGCGGGGCAGGTACGCAGTATTTT
TRBV10-3	-	TRBJ2-3	TRBD2	CAISDPERTSGLDTDTQYF	TGTGCCATCAGTGACCCGGAGAGGACTAGCGGCCTTGACACAGATACGCAGTATTTT
TRBV20-1	many	TRBJ2-2	-	CSASRGIDGELFF	TGCAGTGCTAGTAGGGGGATCGACGGGGAGCTGTTTTTT
TRBV12-3/TRBV12-4	many	TRBJ2-7	-	CASSLGGSAYEQYF	TGTGCCAGCAGTTTGGGCGGATCAGCTTACGAGCAGTACTTC
TRBV7-2	-	TRBJ1-5	-	CASSVGESNQPQHF	TGTGCCAGCAGCGTGGGGGAGAGCAATCAGCCCCAGCATTTT
TRBV29-1	-	TRBJ1-2	-	CSVEEDLSRYTF	TGCAGCGTGGAAGAGGACCTCAGTCGCTACACCTTC
TRBV29-1	many	TRBJ1-2	-	CSVELRGGDYGYTF	TGCAGCGTTGAACTCAGGGGAGGGGACTATGGCTACACCTTC
TRBV5-1	-	TRBJ2-2	TRBD1	CASSLVGGVNTGELFF	TGCGCCAGCAGCTTGGTAGGGGGCGTGAACACCGGGGAGCTGTTTTTT
TRBV4-2	-	TRBJ2-2	-	CASSQDSPSTGELFF	TGTGCCAGCAGCCAAGATAGCCCGAGCACCGGGGAGCTGTTTTTT
TRBV20-1	many	TRBJ1-5	-	CSAKLGFDNQPQHF	TGCAGTGCGAAGCTAGGGTTTGACAATCAGCCCCAGCATTTT
TRBV30	few	TRBJ1-1	TRBD1	CAWSDRGRVTEAFF	TGTGCCTGGAGTGACAGGGGGCGCGTCACTGAAGCTTTCTTT
TRBV10-3	many	TRBJ1-1	-	CAIRGTGKNTEAFF	TGTGCCATCAGGGGTACAGGGAAGAACACTGAAGCTTTCTTT
TRBV5-6	many	TRBJ1-1	TRBD1	CASSLGDSVNTEAFF	TGTGCCAGCAGCTTGGGGGACAGTGTTAACACTGAAGCTTTCTTT
TRBV7-2	-	TRBJ2-7	TRBD2	CASSSSGGREQYF	TGTGCCAGCAGCTCCTCGGGGGGACGCGAGCAGTACTTC
TRBV13	-	TRBJ2-5	-	CASSLDGTQETQYF	TGTGCCAGCAGCCTGGACGGAACCCAAGAGACCCAGTACTTC
TRBV4-2	many	TRBJ2-1	-	CASSQRDSTRNNEQFF	TGTGCCAGCAGCCAAAGGGACTCTACGCGAAACAATGAGCAGTTCTTC
TRBV20-1	-	TRBJ1-5	-	CSAWGTLTQPQHF	TGCAGTGCTTGGGGGACCTTGACTCAGCCCCAGCATTTT
TRBV12-3/TRBV12-4	-	TRBJ2-3	TRBD1	CASTVTGLTDTQYF	TGTGCCAGCACCGTGACAGGGCTCACAGATACGCAGTATTTT
TRBV9	many	TRBJ1-2	-	CASSASQATVLNYGYTF	TGTGCCAGCAGCGCCAGTCAAGCGACAGTCTTAAACTATGGCTACACCTTC
TRBV6-5	many	TRBJ2-5	-	CASSYSRNTETQYF	TGTGCCAGCAGTTACTCGCGGAATACGGAGACCCAGTACTTC
TRBV6-5	few	TRBJ1-1	-	CASSHSYGKSTEAFF	TGTGCCAGCAGCCACTCCTATGGGAAGAGCACTGAAGCTTTCTTT
TRBV9	many	TRBJ1-2	-	CASRGPEGYGYTF	TGTGCCAGCCGCGGGCCGGAGGGCTATGGCTACACCTTC
TRBV12-3/TRBV12-4	-	TRBJ2-1	-	CASSFGPRPFF	TGTGCCAGCAGTTTCGGACCCCGACCGTTCTTC
TRBV5-1	once	TRBJ2-5	TRBD1	CASSNRFTGGPEGETQYF	TGCGCCAGCAGCAATAGATTTACAGGGGGACCCGAGGGAGAGACCCAGTACTTC
TRBV20-1	many	TRBJ2-5	-	CSARGAVETQYF	TGCAGTGCTAGAGGTGCGGTGGAGACCCAGTACTTC
TRBV24-1	-	TRBJ1-5	TRBD1	CATSPGQGRNQPQHF	TGTGCCACCAGCCCCGGACAGGGCCGCAATCAGCCCCAGCATTTT
TRBV20-1	many	TRBJ2-2	-	CSARDLGPGELFF	TGCAGTGCTAGAGATCTGGGACCCGGGGAGCTGTTTTTT
TRBV20-1	many	TRBJ2-1	-	CSVPDRSGDEQFF	TGCAGTGTTCCGGACCGATCGGGGGATGAGCAGTTCTTC
TRBV20-1	many	TRBJ2-7	TRBD2	CSASTSSGAMSEQYF	TGCAGTGCTAGTACGTCTAGCGGGGCCATGAGCGAGCAGTACTTC
TRBV20-1	many	TRBJ1-6	-	CSAARDKNSPLHF	TGCAGTGCGGCCCGCGACAAGAATTCACCCCTCCACTTT
TRBV6-1	many	TRBJ1-6	TRBD1	CASSDTGEWDSPLHF	TGTGCCAGCAGTGATACAGGGGAATGGGATTCACCCCTCCACTTT
TRBV6-1	few	TRBJ1-1	-	CASSRAPPTEAFF	TGTGCCAGCAGTCGGGCCCCCCCCACTGAAGCTTTCTTT
TRBV20-1	-	TRBJ2-5	TRBD1	CSARGLDREETQYF	TGCAGTGCTAGAGGATTGGACAGGGAAGAGACCCAGTACTTC
TRBV20-1	-	TRBJ2-5	-	CCARVPQASQETQYF	TGCTGTGCTAGAGTCCCCCAGGCAAGCCAAGAGACCCAGTACTTC
TRBV12-3/TRBV12-4	-	TRBJ2-1	-	CASSFLLGDKRISYNEQFF	TGTGCCAGCAGTTTCCTACTAGGGGACAAACGAATCTCCTACAATGAGCAGTTCTTC
TRBV12-3/TRBV12-4	many	TRBJ2-1	TRBD2	CASSVGEGSEQFF	TGTGCCAGCAGTGTCGGGGAGGGGAGTGAGCAGTTCTTC
TRBV12-3/TRBV12-4	many	TRBJ2-7	TRBD1	CASSSSRQGIYEQYF	TGTGCCAGCAGTTCCTCTCGACAGGGGATTTACGAGCAGTACTTC